This T cell receptor (beta chain) was documented in a study of cytomegalovirus exposure and HLA in healthy donors (dated by TCRdb to about 2017). Regarding the research as a whole: In an earlier analysis of roughly 590 of the donors, about 260 Gb of sequence data and 120 million or so unique TCR beta sequences from roughly 180 million T cells were reported. Of the 300 to 450 genotyped donors, over 70% fell in the genetic ancestry cluster associated with self-reported Caucasian donors. The later analysis used no new phenotypic data to find candidate immune exposures, relying instead on TCR beta sequences and their occurrence across donors. In a later genetic analysis, genome-wide SNP genotypes for about 55% of the roughly 700 donors were used, and that subset was treated as a discovery cohort. To predict cytomegalovirus infection status, the study brought together high-throughput TCR immunosequencing, statistical association of individual TCRs with disease status, and machine learning. Four to six DR-DQ haplotypes were handled as single units for association and clustering, since linkage in the cohort was strong. A separate validation cohort of roughly 130 different subjects was used in addition to the roughly 670-subject first cohort. To decide whether each TCR beta V gene segment behaved as functional or pseudogenic, an earlier analysis of approximately 590 of the donors relied on high-throughput TCR beta sequencing. Donor age, sex, ethnicity and CMV serostatus were compiled alongside the repertoire data. Typing coverage differed by locus: A, B, C, DRB1 and DQB1 were typed in roughly 620-640 donors, DQA1 in around 500, DPA1 in some 570, and DPB1 in 472. HLA typing covered class I and class II loci at four-digit resolution. Across some 400 genotyped donors of the cohort, an average of 235,054 unique TCR beta nucleotide sequences per donor were sequenced, and roughly 17% of those sequences were non-productive. The aim of the study was to test whether cataloging public T cell receptors could identify signatures of past pathogen exposure. Every repertoire in the discovery cohort had been generated on one and the same sequencing platform. The study used immunosequencing to profile the T cell repertoires of more than 650 subjects and linked those repertoires to cytomegalovirus serostatus. Approximately 300 gigabases of sequencing data and 70 million to 95 million unique TCR sequences made up an early release that covered about 640 HLA-typed donors. To study patterns of TCR occurrence, a later analysis re-analyzed previously published TCR beta repertoires from around 660 donors and added high-resolution HLA genotyping. The full study reports these points: The classifier was reported to diagnose cytomegalovirus status with high specificity and sensitivity in both the original cohort and the validation cohort. The only immune exposure information available for the cohort was CMV serostatus. The earlier analysis of approximately 540 of the donors excluded around 17 rarely observed V segments, including chromosome 9 orphons, because counts were too low. The study gave a list of about 150 TCR beta chains associated with cytomegalovirus. Across donors, most TCR sequences were observed very rarely, whereas some public TCRs were present in many individuals. In a later analysis, 15,000 to 20,000 TCR beta sequences were associated with specific HLA alleles at a false discovery rate of 0.05. Correlated functional status among segregating V segments might be attributable to linkage disequilibrium, but an unknown experimental factor could not be ruled out. An earlier analysis of 587 of the donors showed that most TCR beta V segments appeared in productive rearrangements either about 87% or about 30% of the time, which broadly matched IMGT annotations. Presence/absence analyses assumed roughly uniform sequencing depth across donors, an assumption that may not hold. V-gene and J-gene trimming of TCR beta chains was associated with a missense DCLRE1C variant in a later genetic analysis, and the association was replicated in an independent cohort. Most CMV-associated TCR beta chains appeared to be HLA-restricted in a later analysis, and the HLA associations seemed to be driven largely by CMV exposure. When HLA alleles, especially DR and DQ, strongly co-occurred, attributing TCR associations to individual alleles was difficult. The authors suggested that the approach could potentially be generalized to other disease states and immunological phenotypes. Several of the top co-occurrence clusters appeared to be linked to parvovirus B19, influenza, CMV and Epstein-Barr virus, according to a later analysis. According to a later analysis, TCR association rates differed among HLA loci, with DRB1 alleles showing the most associated TCRs and HLA-C alleles showing the fewest. In vitro tests confirmed that three of the cytomegalovirus-associated TCR beta chains recognize cytomegalovirus antigens. A group of highly shared sequence variants was considered likely to be a technical artifact of the sequencing pipeline. This cohort had only TCR beta chains sequenced, and the lack of alpha or paired-chain data limited which features could be detected. In a later analysis, HLA-associated TCR beta chains were found to be more clonally expanded and to have lower generation probabilities than equally common non-associated chains. A further reported finding was that TCR beta sequences accurately predicted the HLA-A and HLA-B alleles for most subjects in the first cohort. A later genetic analysis reported fewer N-insertions in productive TCRs among donors in an Asian-associated ancestry cluster than the roughly 670-donor mean. Because HLA typing was missing for some donors at each locus, association tests included only the typed subset.

In total, roughly 710 healthy bone marrow donors made up the cohort. At the time of sampling, all cohort members were nominally healthy, though unrecorded immune exposures were likely present. The donor was CMV seropositive and was included in the group of 250 to 350 seropositive cohort members. A peripheral blood sample was collected from each donor, and TCR beta sequencing was performed on peripheral blood mononuclear cells. The Qiagen DNeasy Blood Extraction Kit was used to extract genomic DNA from the blood cell samples. Library generation was performed with the immunoSEQ multiplex PCR assay. The multiplex PCR relied on a mix of 60 forward primers for TCR Vbeta segments and 13 reverse primers for TCR Jbeta segments. The CDR3 region of rearranged TCR beta genes was amplified from genomic DNA with a multiplex PCR assay. The Illumina HiSeq System was used to sequence the amplified TCR beta libraries as 87-base-pair reads. The authors' analysis ran thus. In a later analysis, tens of millions of unique TCR beta chains were counted across the roughly 700 repertoires, and approximately 11 million of these chains were shared by at least two donors. Raw reads were error-corrected and collapsed into unique sequences with a nearest-neighbor algorithm that merged closely related sequences to remove PCR and sequencing errors. Alignment of CDR3 sequences to IMGT reference sequences was used to assign V, D and J gene segments. For a sequence to be retained, a match of at least six nucleotides to both a V gene segment and a J gene segment was required. A rearrangement counted as productive if the CDR3 had no stop codons and remained in frame with V and J, and every other rearrangement counted as non-productive. CDR3 was defined by IMGT convention, running from the second conserved V-encoded cysteine to the conserved J-encoded phenylalanine. The earlier analysis of some 550 of the donors excluded any sequence lacking an unambiguous match to a single V gene segment. In an earlier analysis of 587 of the donors, V segments were called functional above 56.7% productive rearrangements and were called segregating when the between-donor standard deviation exceeded 5%. A statistical classification framework was built for diagnosing cytomegalovirus status from the catalog of TCR beta chain sequences. A later analysis assigned V and J genes by comparing TCR nucleotide sequences with IMGT/GENE-DB human TR gene sequences. A later analysis assigned CDR3 sequences and most-parsimonious VDJ recombination scenarios with the TCRdist pipeline. In a later analysis, each TCR beta chain was defined by its CDR3 amino acid sequence together with its V-gene family, and reads lacking a unique V-gene family were excluded. In a later analysis, approximately 640 highly shared, low-generation-probability nucleotide sequences were removed to address suspected cross-contamination and a sequencing artifact. In a later analysis, a clonal expansion index was calculated for each public chain from normalized within-repertoire ranks of inferred template counts. A later analysis computed generation probabilities with a VDJ recombination model fitted to out-of-frame rearrangements, and checked the results against IGoR. In a later analysis, hypergeometric tests were used to score TCR-TCR, TCR-HLA and TCR-CMV co-occurrence, with a repertoire-size bias correction applied to TCR pairs. A later analysis estimated false discovery rates by permuting HLA or CMV assignments 20 times. In a later analysis, co-occurring TCRs were grouped using DBSCAN, with TCRdist sequence similarity added in when clustering inside HLA-allele-positive subsets. Co-occurrence clustering excluded repertoires with fewer than 30,000 or more than 120,000 public chains, plus five with anomalous nucleotide sharing. This immuneACCESS table, as held by TCRdb, lists in-frame sequences with V and J called but not all clones. Of the missing ones, under half trace to an unresolved V gene in checked studies; the others have no known cause. D and trimming come from the DNA, and the V and J calls and clone size come from that table. In this sample the table shows about 80,000 clones, approximately 60% of which occur a single time. Jointly, the top ten make up approximately 4% of the sample.

Note on this clone: Its antigen target is currently unknown. There are no base qualities to consult, and no much larger clone falls within one base.

Sequenced: PBMCs. This clonotype originated in a male donor in good health and CMV-seropositive.

CDR3 loop: CATGRSGRSTEAFF. The bases are TGTGCCACCGGCCGGTCGGGGAGAAGCACTGAAGCTTTCTTT. The chain employs TRBV28 and TRBJ1-1, with no confident D gene call. V is pared back by 10 bases and J by 4 bases, with 19 bases lying between the germline termini. The germline V gene encodes CDR1 MDHEN and CDR2 SYDVKM. The CDR3 contains 14 residues, cysteine and phenylalanine counted. CDR3 DNA is the only sequence kept; it has 42 bases, read in frame from the first base.